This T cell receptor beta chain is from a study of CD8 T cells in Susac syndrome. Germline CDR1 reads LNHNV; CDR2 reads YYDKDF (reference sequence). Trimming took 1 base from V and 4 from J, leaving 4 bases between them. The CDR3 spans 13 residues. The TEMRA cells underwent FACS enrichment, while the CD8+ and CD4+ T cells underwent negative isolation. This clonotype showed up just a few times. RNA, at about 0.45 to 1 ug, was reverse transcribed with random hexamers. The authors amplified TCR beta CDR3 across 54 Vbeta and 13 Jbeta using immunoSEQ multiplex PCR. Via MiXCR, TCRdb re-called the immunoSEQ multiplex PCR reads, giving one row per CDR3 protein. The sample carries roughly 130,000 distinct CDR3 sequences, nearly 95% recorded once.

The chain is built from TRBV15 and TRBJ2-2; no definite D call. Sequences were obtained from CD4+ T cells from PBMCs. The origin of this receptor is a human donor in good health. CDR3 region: CATSRGLTGELFF. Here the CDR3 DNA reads TGTGCCACCAGCAGAGGACTCACCGGGGAGCTGTTTTTT.